These T cell receptor beta chains were read from a single sample in a study of T cell responses to AZD1222 COVID-19 vaccine. Repertoires were generated with immunoSEQ multiplex PCR, while TCRdb's copy carries only in-frame clones and drops some. The sample lists 87,000 or so clones; 85% to 90% were seen once. This specimen consisted of peripheral blood, obtained on day 0 of AZD1222 vaccination. The receptors shown here come from an adult in good health. Each CDR3 is given with its conserved first and last residue. D genes are given only for firm matches. Clone sizes are given selectively: once, few, many, or a class where the clone is expanded.

size: -; V: TRBV5-4; D: -; J: TRBJ2-5; DNA: TGTGCCAGCAGCTTGGACCCTAACGGGGAGACCCAGTACTTC; CDR3: CASSLDPNGETQYF
size: -; V: TRBV5-4; D: -; J: TRBJ2-1; DNA: TGTGCCAGCTCCGTCCGGGGTTCCTACAATGAGCAGTTCTTC; CDR3: CASSVRGSYNEQFF
size: once; V: TRBV13; D: TRBD1; J: TRBJ1-1; DNA: TGTGCCAGCAGCCCCCTAGACAGGGGGAACACTGAAGCTTTCTTT; CDR3: CASSPLDRGNTEAFF
size: -; V: TRBV11-2; D: TRBD1; J: TRBJ2-7; DNA: TGTGCCAGCAGCTTAGCGCAGGGGGCCTACGAGCAGTACTTC; CDR3: CASSLAQGAYEQYF
size: -; V: TRBV19; D: -; J: TRBJ1-3; DNA: TGTGCCAGTAGTGTGGCTTCGTCGGCCTTCAGCTCTGGAAACACCATATATTTT; CDR3: CASSVASSAFSSGNTIYF
size: -; V: TRBV5-1; D: -; J: TRBJ1-6; DNA: TGCGCCAGCACCCCGGGGCAAAATTCACCCCTCCACTTT; CDR3: CASTPGQNSPLHF
size: -; V: TRBV3-1/TRBV3-2; D: TRBD1; J: TRBJ1-4; DNA: TGTGCCAGCAGCCACAGGGACAGTAATGAAAAACTGTTTTTT; CDR3: CASSHRDSNEKLFF
size: -; V: TRBV15; D: -; J: TRBJ2-5; DNA: TGTGCCACCAGCAGAGAACCTAGCCGAGGGGAGACCCAGTACTTC; CDR3: CATSREPSRGETQYF
size: -; V: TRBV10-1; D: -; J: TRBJ2-7; DNA: TGCGCCAGCAGTGACTCTAGCGAGCCGCAGTACTTC; CDR3: CASSDSSEPQYF
size: -; V: TRBV11-3; D: -; J: TRBJ2-2; DNA: TGTGCCAGCGGACCGGGACAAGCGAACACCGGGGAGCTGTTTTTT; CDR3: CASGPGQANTGELFF
size: -; V: TRBV25-1; D: TRBD1; J: TRBJ1-2; DNA: TGTGCCAGCAGTAAGGGGACAGGGAACACCGTCTATGGCTACACCTTC; CDR3: CASSKGTGNTVYGYTF
size: -; V: TRBV5-1; D: -; J: TRBJ1-1; DNA: TGCGCCAGCAGCTTGGGTTACCAGAACACTGAAGCTTTCTTT; CDR3: CASSLGYQNTEAFF
size: -; V: TRBV5-1; D: -; J: TRBJ2-1; DNA: TGCGCCAGCAGCTTGGGGCTTAACTACAATGAGCAGTTCTTC; CDR3: CASSLGLNYNEQFF
size: -; V: TRBV4-1; D: -; J: TRBJ2-2; DNA: TGCGCCAGCAGCCAAGTTACCGGGAAGGCCCGGGAGCTGTTTTTT; CDR3: CASSQVTGKARELFF
size: few; V: TRBV5-4; D: -; J: TRBJ1-2; DNA: TGTGCCAGCAGCTTGGATGGCGTCGCCTATGGCTACACCTTC; CDR3: CASSLDGVAYGYTF
size: -; V: TRBV18; D: -; J: TRBJ1-2; DNA: TGTGCCAGCTCACTTGGAAAGGACTTCTATGGCTACACCTTC; CDR3: CASSLGKDFYGYTF
size: -; V: TRBV5-6; D: -; J: TRBJ1-6; DNA: TGTGCCAGCAGCCCCCCCGGGACGGGGTTACCCCTCCACTTT; CDR3: CASSPPGTGLPLHF
size: -; V: TRBV4-1; D: TRBD1; J: TRBJ1-4; DNA: TGCGCCAGCAGCCGGGAGGGACAGGGGTGGAATGAAAAACTGTTTTTT; CDR3: CASSREGQGWNEKLFF
size: -; V: TRBV6-2/TRBV6-3; D: -; J: TRBJ1-2; DNA: TGTGCCAGCAGTTACTCGGACAACTATGGCTACACCTTC; CDR3: CASSYSDNYGYTF
size: -; V: TRBV10-1; D: -; J: TRBJ1-6; DNA: TGCGCCAGATACAGGGTTTCCTATAATTCACCCCTCCACTTT; CDR3: CARYRVSYNSPLHF
size: -; V: TRBV10-3; D: -; J: TRBJ2-7; DNA: TGTGCCGCAGGAGACGAGCAGTACTTC; CDR3: CAAGDEQYF
size: -; V: TRBV27; D: -; J: TRBJ2-3; DNA: TGTGCCAGCAGTCATCGGACTGACACAGATACGCAGTATTTT; CDR3: CASSHRTDTDTQYF
size: -; V: TRBV10-3; D: TRBD2; J: TRBJ2-5; DNA: TGTGCCATCAGTGCTAGCGGGGGGGCCCAAGAGACCCAGTACTTC; CDR3: CAISASGGAQETQYF
size: -; V: TRBV4-3; D: -; J: TRBJ2-1; DNA: TGCGCCAGCAGCCGCGAGGCCTTTAGTGAGCAGTTCTTC; CDR3: CASSREAFSEQFF
size: -; V: TRBV7-9; D: -; J: TRBJ2-4; DNA: TGTGCCAGCAGCTCAAATCCGAGGACGGTAGCCAAAAACATTCAGTACTTC; CDR3: CASSSNPRTVAKNIQYF
size: -; V: TRBV5-3; D: -; J: TRBJ2-1; DNA: TGTGCCAGAAGCTTGGGGGACGGAAGCTCCTACAATGAGCAGTTCTTC; CDR3: CARSLGDGSSYNEQFF
size: -; V: TRBV28; D: -; J: TRBJ1-5; DNA: TGTGCCAGTGGGGGAGATTATCAGCCCCAGCATTTT; CDR3: CASGGDYQPQHF
size: -; V: TRBV7-9; D: -; J: TRBJ2-6; DNA: TGTGCCAGCAGCTCACATTGGGGATCTGGGGCCAACGTCCTGACTTTC; CDR3: CASSSHWGSGANVLTF
size: -; V: TRBV4-3; D: -; J: TRBJ1-5; DNA: TGCGCCAGCAGCCAAGATTGGGCAGGTCATCAGCCCCAGCATTTT; CDR3: CASSQDWAGHQPQHF
size: -; V: TRBV7-8; D: -; J: TRBJ1-1; DNA: TGTGCCAGCAGCCCACCGTCCGGCATGAACACTGAAGCTTTCTTT; CDR3: CASSPPSGMNTEAFF
size: -; V: TRBV10-1; D: -; J: TRBJ1-1; DNA: TGCGCCAGCGCCGAAGGGGAGTACACTGAAGCTTTCTTT; CDR3: CASAEGEYTEAFF
size: -; V: TRBV7-2; D: -; J: TRBJ2-2; DNA: TGTGCCAGCGCGCGGTCCAACGGGGAGCTGTTTTTT; CDR3: CASARSNGELFF
size: -; V: TRBV6-5; D: -; J: TRBJ1-1; DNA: TGTGCCAGCAGTTACTCGGGGGCAGGGTCTATGACTGAAGCTTTCTTT; CDR3: CASSYSGAGSMTEAFF
size: -; V: TRBV30; D: TRBD1; J: TRBJ1-2; DNA: TGTGCCTGGAGTGGGGGTGGGACAGAATATGGCTACACCTTC; CDR3: CAWSGGGTEYGYTF
size: -; V: TRBV11-3; D: -; J: TRBJ1-1; DNA: TGTGCCAGCAGCTCGAGCCTGAACACTGAAGCTTTCTTT; CDR3: CASSSSLNTEAFF
size: -; V: TRBV5-5; D: -; J: TRBJ2-7; DNA: TGTGCCAGCAGCCCCCACGTTATAGCCCACGAGCAGTACTTC; CDR3: CASSPHVIAHEQYF
size: -; V: TRBV20-1; D: -; J: TRBJ2-7; DNA: TGCAGTGCAAGTCGGCCACGAGCGACAGCCTACGAGCAGTACTTC; CDR3: CSASRPRATAYEQYF
size: -; V: TRBV11-2; D: -; J: TRBJ2-1; DNA: -; CDR3: CASSSSSGGGAEQFF
size: -; V: TRBV19; D: -; J: TRBJ2-7; DNA: TGTGCCAGTAGTATCGCGAGGACAGCCGGATTCGAGCAGTACTTC; CDR3: CASSIARTAGFEQYF
size: -; V: TRBV19; D: TRBD1; J: TRBJ1-4; DNA: TGTGCCAGTAGGGGAGCCGGACAGGGTGCAACTAATGAAAAACTGTTTTTT; CDR3: CASRGAGQGATNEKLFF
size: -; V: TRBV7-9; D: TRBD1; J: TRBJ1-4; DNA: TGTGCCAGCAGCTCTGGACAGGGGGCCCAAGTTAATGAAAAACTGTTTTTT; CDR3: CASSSGQGAQVNEKLFF
size: -; V: TRBV14; D: -; J: TRBJ1-2; DNA: TGTGCCAGCAGCCAAGGGATTAACTATGGCTACACCTTC; CDR3: CASSQGINYGYTF
size: few; V: TRBV7-2; D: TRBD1; J: TRBJ1-3; DNA: TGTGCCAGCAGCTTTTACAGGGGGACCTCTGGAAACACCATATATTTT; CDR3: CASSFYRGTSGNTIYF
size: -; V: TRBV7-2; D: TRBD1; J: TRBJ2-7; DNA: TGTGCCAGCAGCTTAGCGGCCGGGACAGCGTCCTACGAGCAGTACTTC; CDR3: CASSLAAGTASYEQYF
size: -; V: TRBV30; D: TRBD2; J: TRBJ2-5; DNA: TGTGCCTGGAGGGGGACTAGCGGACTAACCGAGACCCAGTACTTC; CDR3: CAWRGTSGLTETQYF
size: -; V: TRBV6-5; D: TRBD1; J: TRBJ1-6; DNA: TGTGCCAGCACCCGACAGGGTTTAAGTAATTCACCCCTCCACTTT; CDR3: CASTRQGLSNSPLHF
size: -; V: TRBV6-2/TRBV6-3; D: TRBD1; J: TRBJ1-2; DNA: TGTGCCAGCAGTTACGGGGGACAGTCTATCTATGGCTACACCTTC; CDR3: CASSYGGQSIYGYTF